This TCR beta chain was identified during a study of T cell responses to AZD1222 COVID-19 vaccine. The assay was immunoSEQ multiplex PCR, and TCRdb's table has in-frame clones only and misses some. The sample lists about 140,000 clones; roughly 85% were seen once. This CDR3 spans 8 amino acids. Trimming left V 3 bases short and J 11 bases short, with 4 bases between. CDR1 DFQATT and CDR2 SNEGSKA come from the germline V gene (reference sequence). This TCR derives from an adult who received the MenACWY meningococcal vaccine as a control. The chain recombines TRBV20-1 with TRBJ1-2; D gene ambiguous. Sequencing was performed on peripheral blood, taken 28 days after the second dose of the MenACWY control vaccine. In nucleotides, the CDR3 is TGCAGTGCTAGTCGATACACCTTC. Amino acid sequence: CSASRYTF.